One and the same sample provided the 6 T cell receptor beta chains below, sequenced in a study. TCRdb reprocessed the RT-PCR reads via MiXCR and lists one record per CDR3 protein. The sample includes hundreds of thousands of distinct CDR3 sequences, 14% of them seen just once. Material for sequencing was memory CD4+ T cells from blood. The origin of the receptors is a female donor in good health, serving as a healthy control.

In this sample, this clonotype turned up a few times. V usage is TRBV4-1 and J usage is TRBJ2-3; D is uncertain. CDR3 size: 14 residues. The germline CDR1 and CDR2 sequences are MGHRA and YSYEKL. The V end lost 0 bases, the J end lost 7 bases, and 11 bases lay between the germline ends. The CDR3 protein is CASSQDPLDNTQYF. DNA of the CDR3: TGCGCCAGCAGCCAAGACCCCCTAGACAATACGCAGTATTTT.

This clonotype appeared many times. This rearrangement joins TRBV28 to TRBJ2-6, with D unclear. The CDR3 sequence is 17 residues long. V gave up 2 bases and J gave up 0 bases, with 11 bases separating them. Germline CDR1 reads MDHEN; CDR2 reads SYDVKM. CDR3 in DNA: TGTGCCAGCAGTTTAGGGTTGAGGTCCTCTGGGGCCAACGTCCTGACTTTC. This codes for CASSLGLRSSGANVLTF.

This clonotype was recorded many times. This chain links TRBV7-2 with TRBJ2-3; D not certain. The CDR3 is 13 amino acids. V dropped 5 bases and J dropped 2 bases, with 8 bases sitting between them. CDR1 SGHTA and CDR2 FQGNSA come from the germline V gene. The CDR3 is CASSRLTTDTQYF. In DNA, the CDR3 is TGTGCCAGCAGCCGGTTGACCACAGATACGCAGTATTTT.

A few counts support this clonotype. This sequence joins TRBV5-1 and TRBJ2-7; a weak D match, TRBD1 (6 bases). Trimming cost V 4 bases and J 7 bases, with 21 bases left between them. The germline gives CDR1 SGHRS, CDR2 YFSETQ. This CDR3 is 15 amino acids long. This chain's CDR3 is CASSLGQPSAGEQYF. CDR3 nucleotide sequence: TGCGCCAGCAGCCTCGGACAGCCCTCCGCAGGGGAGCAGTACTTC.

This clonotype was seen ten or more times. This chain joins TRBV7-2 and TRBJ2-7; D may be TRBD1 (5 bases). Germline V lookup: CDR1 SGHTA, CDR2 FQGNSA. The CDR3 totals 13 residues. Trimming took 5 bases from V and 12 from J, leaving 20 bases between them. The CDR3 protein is CASSPNSQARRYF. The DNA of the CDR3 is TGTGCCAGCAGCCCAAACTCACAGGCCCGGCGGTACTTC.

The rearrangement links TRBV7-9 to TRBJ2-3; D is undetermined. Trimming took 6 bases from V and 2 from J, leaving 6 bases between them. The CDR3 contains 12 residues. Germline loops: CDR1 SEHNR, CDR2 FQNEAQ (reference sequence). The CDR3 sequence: CASRWDTDTQYF. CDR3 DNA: TGTGCCAGCAGGTGGGACACAGATACGCAGTATTTT.